Below, 32 T cell receptor beta chains from the same sample are listed, as sequenced in a study of early T cells in non-severe SARS-CoV-2 infection. TCRdb reprocessed the 5' RACE reads with MiXCR, giving one entry per CDR3 protein. This table has tens of thousands of distinct CDR3 sequences, about an eighth appearing once. Sequenced material: whole blood, taken at baseline. These TCRs come from an adult who was a healthcare worker with PCR-confirmed SARS-CoV-2 infection or an uninfected control (not recorded which).

V gene TRBV21-1 combines with J gene TRBJ1-1; the D call in the table, TRBD1, was not verified against the DNA. TRBV21-1 is described as a pseudogene. This CDR3 spans 19 amino acids. The CDR3 protein is CASSKTLFAGAPVGTEAFF. For the CDR3, the DNA is TGTGCCAGCAGCAAAACCCTATTTGCAGGGGCGCCGGTGGGCACTGAAGCTTTCTTT.

This clonotype was seen more than once but under ten times. The chain links TRBV7-6 to TRBJ1-4; TRBD1 might be the D (5 bases). This CDR3 region has 15 residues. Germline assignment: CDR1 SGHVS and CDR2 FNYEAQ. V was cut by 1 base and J by 5 bases, with 11 bases left in between. The CDR3 here is CASSLGGRSNEKLFF. The CDR3, as DNA: TGTGCCAGCAGCTTAGGGGGCAGAAGCAATGAAAAACTGTTTTTT.

The rearrangement joins TRBV27 to TRBJ2-3, with 7 bases that match TRBD2. CDR3 size: 15 residues. Germline loops: CDR1 MNHEY, CDR2 SMNVEV (reference sequence). Trimming at V came to 1 base and at J to 6 bases, leaving 7 bases not matched to a gene. CDR3 sequence: CASSLYWGGIDTQYF. The CDR3, as DNA: TGTGCCAGCAGTTTATACTGGGGGGGGATCGATACGCAGTATTTT.

To note about this clonotype: Possible read error: a much larger clone is one base away. The chain combines TRBV25-1 with TRBJ1-4; 12 positions agree with TRBD1. This CDR3 is 14 amino acids long. Germline CDR1 MGHDK, CDR2 SYGVNS. This chain's CDR3 is CASSEGTGGEKLLF. CDR3 nucleotide sequence: TGTGCCAGCAGTGAAGGGACAGGGGGCGAAAAACTGCTTTTT.

A few counts support this clonotype. This rearrangement joins TRBV6-2 or TRBV6-3 to TRBJ2-3; D is unresolved. The V gene lost 0 bases and the J gene lost 1 base, with 11 bases spanning the gap. This CDR3 comprises 16 residues. Germline V gives CDR1 MNHEY, CDR2 SVGEGT. The CDR3 DNA reads TGTGCCAGCAGTTACTCCTACCTACATGGCACAGATACGCAGTATTTT. Its translation: CASSYSYLHGTDTQYF.

This clonotype was observed a few times. The chain uses TRBV6-2 or TRBV6-3 and TRBJ2-4; 7 bases match TRBD2. CDR3 length: 15 residues. Germline loops: CDR1 MNHEY, CDR2 SVGEGT. Trimming cost V 10 bases and J 0 bases; bases outside gene matches: 9. CDR3 sequence reads: CATREASLAKNIQYF. In nucleotides, the CDR3 is TGTGCCACTCGGGAGGCGTCCCTAGCCAAAAACATTCAGTACTTC.

This clonotype turned up a few times. This chain connects TRBV10-3 to TRBJ2-2, with 9 bases matching TRBD1. This CDR3 region has 17 residues. The germline CDR1 and CDR2 sequences are ENHRY and SYGVKD. The V and J ends lost 4 bases and 4 bases, in that order; junction bases with no gene match: 10. The CDR3 sequence: CAISGPPGQGATGELFF. The CDR3 nucleotides are TGTGCCATCAGTGGCCCTCCGGGACAGGGTGCCACCGGGGAGCTGTTTTTT.

At least ten counts were recorded for this clonotype. The chain uses TRBV11-2 and TRBJ2-3; TRBD1 matches at 7 bases. The V gene's germline CDR1 is SGHAT and CDR2 FQNNGV. J was trimmed by 2 bases and V by 3 bases; bases with no gene match: 5. The CDR3 contains 15 residues. CDR3 region: CASSFLGQITDTQYF. CDR3 DNA: TGTGCCAGCAGCTTCTTGGGACAGATCACAGATACGCAGTATTTT.

This clonotype has only a few counts. This chain joins TRBV18 and TRBJ2-3; no definite D call. V was pared by 0 bases and J by 6 bases, with 4 bases between. Germline loops: CDR1 KGHSH, CDR2 LQKENI. CDR3 size: 12 residues. CDR3 region: CASSPPRDTQYF. The DNA of the CDR3 is TGTGCCAGCTCACCACCGAGGGATACGCAGTATTTT.

This clonotype was seen a few times. The chain links TRBV4-1 to TRBJ2-7; no clear D. V lost 3 bases and J lost 7, with 10 bases in between. Per germline, CDR1 MGHRA and CDR2 YSYEKL. The CDR3 runs 12 residues. The CDR3 loop reads CASSQGAGEQYF. CDR3 in DNA: TGCGCCAGCAGCCAGGGCGCCGGGGAGCAGTACTTC.

This clonotype was counted between two and nine times. V is TRBV11-2 and J is TRBJ2-5; 7 nucleotides match TRBD2. Germline-derived CDR1 and CDR2 are SGHAT and FQNNGV. The CDR3 is made up of 13 amino acids. Trimming cost V 4 bases and J 2 bases; bases outside gene matches: 1. DNA for the CDR3: TGTGCCAGCAGCTCGGGGGGACAAGAGACCCAGTACTTC. Amino acids: CASSSGGQETQYF.

This clonotype was found many times. The chain is built from TRBV2 and TRBJ2-1, with TRBD1 as a possible D gene (5 bases). Looked up from germline, CDR1 is SNHLY and CDR2 is FYNNEI. Trimming pared 4 bases from V and 7 bases from J, leaving 17 bases between. This CDR3 spans 15 amino acids. This chain's CDR3 is CASSVGGAPGNEQFF. The CDR3 region has the DNA TGTGCCAGCAGTGTGGGTGGGGCTCCCGGGAATGAGCAGTTCTTC.

V gene TRBV5-6 combines with J gene TRBJ2-3, with 10 bases fitting TRBD2. This CDR3 region has 15 residues. The junction had 3 bases not matched to a gene; V was cut back by 1 base and J by 4 bases. Per germline, CDR1 SGHDT and CDR2 YYEEEE. CDR3 DNA: TGTGCCAGCAGCTTGTGGAGCGGGGGGGCAGATACGCAGTATTTT. Translation: CASSLWSGGADTQYF.

This clonotype came up many times. The chain combines TRBV6-2 or TRBV6-3 with TRBJ2-7; D uncertain. The CDR3 loop spans 13 amino acids. Deletions cut 2 bases from V and 1 base from J, with 6 bases between. Germline V lookup: CDR1 MNHEY, CDR2 SVGEGT. CDR3 sequence: CASSYGLSYEQYF. The CDR3 DNA is TGTGCCAGCAGTTACGGTTTGTCCTACGAGCAGTACTTC.

This clonotype was counted ten times or more. This chain uses TRBV20-1 with TRBJ1-2; tentatively, D is TRBD1 (5 bases). The CDR3 covers 12 residues. CDR1 DFQATT and CDR2 SNEGSKA come from the germline V gene (reference sequence). V gave up 3 bases and J gave up 6 bases, with 11 bases separating them. CDR3 amino acids: CSARGQTDGYTF. The DNA of the CDR3 is TGCAGTGCTAGGGGGCAGACGGATGGCTACACCTTC.

This clonotype was detected a few times. The chain has TRBV29-1 and TRBJ2-7; D is undetermined. Looked up from germline, CDR1 is SQVTM and CDR2 is ANQGSEA. This CDR3 spans 12 amino acids. Trimming took off 7 bases at V and 2 bases at J, with 12 bases between the two ends. The CDR3 DNA is TGCAGCGCCTCCGTTAAGACCTACGAGCAGTACTTC. Protein sequence: CSASVKTYEQYF.

The chain employs TRBV21-1 and TRBJ2-2; the table's D gene call, TRBD1, was not cross checked with the DNA. TRBV21-1 is labeled a pseudogene. This CDR3 region has 14 residues. The DNA of the CDR3 is TGTGCCAGCTGGGGACAGGGGTACACCGGGGAGCTGTTTTTT. It translates to CASWGQGYTGELFF.

Points on this clonotype: A single base separates this from a much larger clone, so it may be a read error. The genes are TRBV28 and TRBJ2-3; 7 nucleotides line up with TRBD2. The V gene's germline CDR1 is MDHEN and CDR2 SYDVKM. V shed 7 bases and J 8 bases; nucleotides not matched to a gene: 12. There are 14 residues in the CDR3. DNA for the CDR3: TGTGCCAGCATTTTCAGCGGGGCGGCAGTTACGCAGTATTTT. It specifies CASIFSGAAVTQYF.

Many counts were recorded for this clonotype. The CDR3 region is CASSLRQGRQYF. The DNA for the CDR3 is TGTGCCAGCAGCCTCCGACAGGGTAGGCAGTACTTC. This chain joins TRBV7-2 and TRBJ2-7; the match to TRBD1 covers 7 bases. The CDR3 is made up of 12 amino acids. V trimming: 5 bases; J trimming: 9 bases; junction bases outside the gene matches: 7. The V gene's germline CDR1 is SGHTA and CDR2 FQGNSA.

This clonotype was observed a handful of times. This chain connects TRBV7-9 to TRBJ2-3, with D possibly called TRBD1 or TRBD2 (5 bases each). The V gene lost 2 bases and the J gene lost 6 bases, with 18 bases spanning the gap. There are 16 residues in the CDR3. The V gene's germline CDR1 is SEHNR and CDR2 FQNEAQ (reference sequence). The DNA of the CDR3 is TGTGCCAGCAGCTTATCCCTCGGGACCGCGAAGGATACGCAGTATTTT. Translated, it gives CASSLSLGTAKDTQYF.

As regards this clonotype: The conserved final phenylalanine or tryptophan is absent from the CDR3, which likely points to a read error. The rearrangement uses TRBV2 and TRBJ1-4; D is uncertain. The CDR3 totals 13 residues. CDR1 is SNHLY, CDR2 FYNNEI, per germline. The V gene lost 6 bases and the J gene lost 3 bases, with 8 bases spanning the gap. DNA of the CDR3: TGTGCCAGCAGGAACAGCCCTAATGAAAAACTGTTTTGT. It specifies CASRNSPNEKLFC.

This clonotype has only a few counts. The V call is TRBV28, the J call TRBJ2-5, with a weak D call TRBD1 (6 bases). Per germline, CDR1 MDHEN and CDR2 SYDVKM. With 6 bases removed from V and 4 bases from J, the gap between germline ends came to 15 bases. CDR3 length equals 14 residues. CDR3 residues: CASSYAGAGETQYF. The CDR3, as DNA: TGTGCCAGCAGCTATGCAGGGGCAGGAGAGACCCAGTACTTC.

The chain links TRBV29-1 to TRBJ1-1; 9 nucleotides agree with TRBD1. Germline V gene data show CDR1 as SQVTM and CDR2 as ANQGSEA. The V gene end was trimmed by 3 bases and the J gene end by 7 bases; junction bases not matched to a gene: 3. This CDR3 comprises 12 residues. CDR3 in DNA: TGCAGCGTTGACGGGACAGGGTTTGAAGCTTTCTTT. Translating it yields CSVDGTGFEAFF.

The chain's CDR3 is CASSLNRAGNNEQFF. Written as DNA, the CDR3 is TGTGCCAGCAGCTTGAACAGGGCTGGGAACAATGAGCAGTTCTTC. J is TRBJ2-1 and V is TRBV7-3, with D maybe TRBD1 (6 bases). V was clipped by 3 bases and J by 5 bases, with 14 bases between them. Germline lookup yields CDR1 SGHTA and CDR2 FQGTGA. The CDR3 spans 15 residues.

The rearrangement uses TRBV6-2 or TRBV6-3 and TRBJ2-4, with D tentatively TRBD1 (6 bases). V was cut by 5 bases and J by 3 bases, with 14 bases left in between. CDR3 length equals 15 residues. Germline lookup yields CDR1 MNHEY and CDR2 SVGEGT. The CDR3 sequence is CASSPVRGHKNIQYF. The CDR3 DNA follows: TGTGCCAGCAGTCCCGTCAGGGGTCACAAAAACATTCAGTACTTC.

On this clonotype itself: It may be a read error: a sequence one base away is much more abundant. This sequence joins TRBV5-6 and TRBJ1-2; D is undetermined. The V end was cut by 1 base, the J end by 6 bases, with 16 bases between. CDR3 length: 15 residues. CDR1 and CDR2 (germline): SGHDT, YYEEEE. The CDR3 loop is CASSLLAGAPHGYTF. In DNA form, the CDR3 reads TGTGCCAGCAGCTTGTTGGCAGGCGCGCCCCATGGCTACACCTTC.

The CDR3: CASSPGRLNQPQHF. DNA for the CDR3: TGTGCCAGCTCACCAGGACGGCTGAATCAGCCCCAGCATTTT. The chain carries TRBV18 and TRBJ1-5; D not resolved. The V end was cut by 2 bases, the J end by 4 bases, with 9 bases between. The CDR3 is 14 amino acids. Germline CDR1 KGHSH, CDR2 LQKENI.

The rearrangement links TRBV27 to TRBJ2-1; D uncertain. CDR3 length: 14 amino acids. The germline gives CDR1 MNHEY, CDR2 SMNVEV (reference sequence). V was clipped by 5 bases and J by 9 bases, with 17 bases between them. The CDR3 region has the DNA TGTGCCAGCAGTACCTTTCCCGGGTCTCCTGAGCAGTTCTTC. It specifies CASSTFPGSPEQFF.

This clonotype came up a few times. The V and J genes are TRBV10-2 and TRBJ2-1; 12 nucleotides agree with TRBD2. Trimming at V came to 7 bases and at J to 9 bases, leaving 7 bases not matched to a gene. CDR1 and CDR2 (germline): WSHSY, SAAADI. The CDR3 contains 14 residues. This chain's CDR3 is CASKLAGGHGEQFF. The CDR3 nucleotides read TGCGCCAGCAAGCTAGCGGGGGGGCACGGTGAGCAGTTCTTC.

The rearrangement joins TRBV4-2 to TRBJ2-1, with D hard to call. In germline, CDR1 is LGHNA, CDR2 YNFKEQ. The CDR3 totals 14 residues. Trimming took 0 bases from V and 7 from J, leaving 10 bases between them. CDR3 sequence: CASSQEILVNEQFF. The CDR3 nucleotides read TGTGCCAGCAGCCAAGAAATCCTAGTTAATGAGCAGTTCTTC.

The table lists this clonotype with many counts. In DNA, the CDR3 is TGTGCCAGCAGAAATCTGGGCACTGAAGCTTTCTTT. It yields the protein CASRNLGTEAFF. The J gene is TRBJ1-1, the V gene TRBV7-6; D remains unclear. The CDR3 has 12 residues. The V gene lost 6 bases and the J gene lost 4 bases, with 9 bases spanning the gap. Germline V CDR1 and CDR2: SGHVS, FNYEAQ.

This clonotype was seen more than once but under ten times. The genes are TRBV6-2 or TRBV6-3 and TRBJ2-3, with D maybe TRBD2 (6 bases). Trimming removed 3 bases at V and 1 base at J, with 11 bases between. This CDR3 is built from 15 residues. Germline V lookup: CDR1 MNHEY, CDR2 SVGEGT. This chain's CDR3 is CASSYLSGGTDTQYF. In DNA form, the CDR3 reads TGTGCCAGCAGTTATCTTAGCGGAGGCACAGATACGCAGTATTTT.